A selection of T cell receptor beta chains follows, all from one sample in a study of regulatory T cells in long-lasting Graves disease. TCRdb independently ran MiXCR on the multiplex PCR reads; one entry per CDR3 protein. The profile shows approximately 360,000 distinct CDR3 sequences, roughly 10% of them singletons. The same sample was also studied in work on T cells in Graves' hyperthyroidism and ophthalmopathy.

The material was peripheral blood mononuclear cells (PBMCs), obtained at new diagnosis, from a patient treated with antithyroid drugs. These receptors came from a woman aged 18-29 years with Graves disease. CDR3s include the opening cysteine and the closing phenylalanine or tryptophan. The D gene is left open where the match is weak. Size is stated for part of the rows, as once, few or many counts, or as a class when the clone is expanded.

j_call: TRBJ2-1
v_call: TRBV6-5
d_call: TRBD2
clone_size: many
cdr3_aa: CASSYRGLAQYNEQFF
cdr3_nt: TGTGCCAGCAGTTACAGAGGACTAGCGCAATACAATGAGCAGTTCTTC

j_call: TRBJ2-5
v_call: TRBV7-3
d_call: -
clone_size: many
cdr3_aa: CASSLLSKQETQYF
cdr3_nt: TGTGCCAGCAGCCTCCTCTCGAAGCAAGAGACCCAGTACTTC

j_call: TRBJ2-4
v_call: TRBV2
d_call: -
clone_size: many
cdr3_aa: CASSRATPRGAKNIQYF
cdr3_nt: TGTGCCAGCTCCAGAGCTACTCCCCGGGGAGCCAAAAACATTCAGTACTTC

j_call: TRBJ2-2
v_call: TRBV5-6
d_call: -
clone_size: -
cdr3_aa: CASSWVGIGELFF
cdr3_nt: TGTGCCAGCAGCTGGGTAGGAATCGGGGAGCTGTTTTTT

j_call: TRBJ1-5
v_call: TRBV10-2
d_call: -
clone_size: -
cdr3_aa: CASSDPTVGRQPQHF
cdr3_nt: TGCGCCAGCAGTGACCCCACAGTAGGCCGCCAGCCCCAGCATTTT

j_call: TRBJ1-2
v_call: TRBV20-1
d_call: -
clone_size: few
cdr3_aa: CSAQGRTHPNYGYTF
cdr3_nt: TGCAGTGCCCAAGGACGCACCCATCCTAACTATGGCTACACCTTC

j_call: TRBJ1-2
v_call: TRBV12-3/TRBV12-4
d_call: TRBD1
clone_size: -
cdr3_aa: CASSPDRFPYGYTF
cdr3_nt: TGTGCCAGCAGCCCGGACAGGTTCCCATATGGCTACACCTTC

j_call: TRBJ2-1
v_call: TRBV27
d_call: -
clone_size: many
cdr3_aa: CASSPLGTLVFDEQFF
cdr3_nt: TGTGCCAGCAGTCCCCTCGGGACCCTGGTTTTCGATGAGCAGTTCTTC

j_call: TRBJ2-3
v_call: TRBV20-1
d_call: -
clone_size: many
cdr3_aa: CSARADTQYF
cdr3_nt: TGCAGTGCTAGGGCAGATACGCAGTATTTT

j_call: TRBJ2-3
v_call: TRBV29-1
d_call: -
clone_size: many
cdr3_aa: CSVLDPRTDTQYF
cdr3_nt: TGCAGCGTCTTAGACCCTCGCACAGATACGCAGTATTTT

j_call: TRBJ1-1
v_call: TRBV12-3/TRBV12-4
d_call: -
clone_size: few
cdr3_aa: CASSSGPGAATEAFF
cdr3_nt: TGTGCCAGCAGCTCGGGGCCGGGAGCAGCTACTGAAGCTTTCTTT

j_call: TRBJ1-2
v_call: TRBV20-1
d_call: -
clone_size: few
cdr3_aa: CSARDRGSYGYTF
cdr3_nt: TGCAGTGCTAGAGACCGGGGGAGCTATGGCTACACCTTC

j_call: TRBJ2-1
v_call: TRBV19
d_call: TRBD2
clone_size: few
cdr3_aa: CASSIRRGGHNEQFF
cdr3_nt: TGTGCCAGTAGTATCAGGCGGGGGGGTCACAATGAGCAGTTCTTC

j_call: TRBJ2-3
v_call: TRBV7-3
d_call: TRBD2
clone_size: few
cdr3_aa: CACSWGLAGTSRSTDTQYF
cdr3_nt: TGTGCCTGCAGCTGGGGACTAGCGGGAACCTCCAGAAGCACAGATACGCAGTATTTT

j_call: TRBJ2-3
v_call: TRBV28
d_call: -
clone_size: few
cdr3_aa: CASSDRGADTQYF
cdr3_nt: TGTGCCAGCAGCGATAGGGGGGCAGATACGCAGTATTTT

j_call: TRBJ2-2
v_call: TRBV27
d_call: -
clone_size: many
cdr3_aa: CASRTQGPTTGELFF
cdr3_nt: TGTGCCAGCAGGACTCAGGGCCCCACCACCGGGGAGCTGTTTTTT

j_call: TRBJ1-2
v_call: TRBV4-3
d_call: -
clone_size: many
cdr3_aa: CASSQGDGTNYGYTF
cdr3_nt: TGCGCCAGCAGCCAAGGGGACGGGACGAACTATGGCTACACCTTC

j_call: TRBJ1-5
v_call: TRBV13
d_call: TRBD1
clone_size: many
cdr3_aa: CASSIRDRGGQPQHF
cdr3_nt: TGTGCCAGCAGTATCCGGGACAGGGGAGGTCAGCCCCAGCATTTT

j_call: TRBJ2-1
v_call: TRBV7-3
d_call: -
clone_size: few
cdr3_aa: CASSLRRGDNEQFF
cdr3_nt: TGTGCCAGCAGCTTAAGAAGGGGAGACAATGAGCAGTTCTTC

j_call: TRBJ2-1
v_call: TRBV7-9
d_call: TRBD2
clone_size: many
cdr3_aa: CASSSSGGPLNEQFF
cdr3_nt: TGTGCCAGCAGCTCTAGCGGGGGGCCGCTAAATGAGCAGTTCTTC

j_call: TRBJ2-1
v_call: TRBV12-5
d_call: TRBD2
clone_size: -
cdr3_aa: CASGPSSGIYNEQFF
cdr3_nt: TGTGCTAGTGGCCCCTCTAGCGGAATCTACAATGAGCAGTTCTTC

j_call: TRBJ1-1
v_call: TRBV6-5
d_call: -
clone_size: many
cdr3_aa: CASSYSQEEVTEAFF
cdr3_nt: TGTGCCAGCAGTTACTCGCAGGAAGAGGTTACTGAAGCTTTCTTT

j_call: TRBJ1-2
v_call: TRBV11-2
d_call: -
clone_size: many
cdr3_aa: CASSLSMGLDYGYTF
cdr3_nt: TGTGCCAGCAGCTTAAGTATGGGCCTGGACTATGGCTACACCTTC

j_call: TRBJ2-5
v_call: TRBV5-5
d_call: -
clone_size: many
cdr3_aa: CASSLYQETQYF
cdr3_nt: TGTGCCAGCAGCTTGTATCAGGAGACCCAGTACTTC

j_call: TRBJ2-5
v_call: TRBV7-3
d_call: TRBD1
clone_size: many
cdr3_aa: CASSSNRGPQETQYF
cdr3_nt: TGTGCCAGCAGCAGCAACAGGGGTCCTCAAGAGACCCAGTACTTC

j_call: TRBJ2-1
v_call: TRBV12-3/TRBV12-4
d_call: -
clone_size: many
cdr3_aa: CASNGLLINEQFF
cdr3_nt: TGTGCCAGCAATGGACTTTTAATCAATGAGCAGTTCTTC

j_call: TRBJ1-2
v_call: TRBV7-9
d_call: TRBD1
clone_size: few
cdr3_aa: CASSRQGFSGYTF
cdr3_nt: TGTGCCAGCAGCAGACAGGGATTCTCTGGCTACACCTTC

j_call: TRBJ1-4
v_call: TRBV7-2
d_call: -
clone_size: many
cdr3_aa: CASSLEPRGEKLFF
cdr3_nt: TGTGCCAGCAGCTTAGAACCCCGCGGTGAAAAACTGTTTTTT

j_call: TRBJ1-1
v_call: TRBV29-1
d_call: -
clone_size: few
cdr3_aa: CSAGTGNTEAFF
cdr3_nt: TGCAGCGCGGGGACGGGGAACACTGAAGCTTTCTTT

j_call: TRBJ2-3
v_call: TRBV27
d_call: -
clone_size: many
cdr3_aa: CASSLSKGTDTQYF
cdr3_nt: TGTGCCAGCAGTTTATCGAAGGGCACAGATACGCAGTATTTT

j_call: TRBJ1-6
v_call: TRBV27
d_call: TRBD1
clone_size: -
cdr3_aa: CASSNRDRGYSPLHF
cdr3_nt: TGTGCCAGCAGTAACCGGGACAGGGGATATTCACCCCTCCACTTT

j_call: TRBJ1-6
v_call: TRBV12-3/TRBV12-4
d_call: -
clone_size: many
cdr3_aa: CASSLGASGGNSPLHF
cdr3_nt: TGTGCCAGCAGTTTAGGTGCCTCCGGAGGGAATTCACCCCTCCACTTT